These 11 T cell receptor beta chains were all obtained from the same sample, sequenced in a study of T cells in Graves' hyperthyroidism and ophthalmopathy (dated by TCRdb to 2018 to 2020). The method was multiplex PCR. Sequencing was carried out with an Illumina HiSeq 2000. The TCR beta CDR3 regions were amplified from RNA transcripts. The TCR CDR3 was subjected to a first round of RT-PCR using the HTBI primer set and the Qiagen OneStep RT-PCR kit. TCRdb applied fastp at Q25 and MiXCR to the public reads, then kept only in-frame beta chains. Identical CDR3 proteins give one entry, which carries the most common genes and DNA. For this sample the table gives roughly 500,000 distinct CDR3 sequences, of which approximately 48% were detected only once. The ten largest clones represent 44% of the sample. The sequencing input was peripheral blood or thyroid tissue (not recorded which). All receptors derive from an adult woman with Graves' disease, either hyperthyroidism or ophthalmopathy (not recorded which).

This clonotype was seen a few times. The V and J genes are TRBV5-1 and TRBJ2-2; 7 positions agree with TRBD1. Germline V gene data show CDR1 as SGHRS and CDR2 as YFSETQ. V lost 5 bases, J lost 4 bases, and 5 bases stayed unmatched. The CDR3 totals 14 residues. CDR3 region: CASRTGQSTGELFF. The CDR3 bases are TGCGCCAGCAGGACAGGGCAAAGCACCGGGGAGCTGTTTTTT. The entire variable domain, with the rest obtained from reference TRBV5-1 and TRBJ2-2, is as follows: KAGVTQTPRYLIKTRGQQVTLSCSPISGHRSVSWYQQTPGQGLQFLFEYFSETQRNKGNFPGRFSGRQFSNSRSEMNVSTLELGDSALYLCASRTGQSTGELFFGEGSRLTVL.

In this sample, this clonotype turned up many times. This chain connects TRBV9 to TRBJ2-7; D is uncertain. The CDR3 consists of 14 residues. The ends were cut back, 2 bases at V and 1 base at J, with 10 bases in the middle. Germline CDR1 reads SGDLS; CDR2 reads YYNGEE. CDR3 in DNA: TGTGCCAGCAGCGTCTCCTTTGGGTCCTACGAGCAGTACTTC. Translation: CASSVSFGSYEQYF.

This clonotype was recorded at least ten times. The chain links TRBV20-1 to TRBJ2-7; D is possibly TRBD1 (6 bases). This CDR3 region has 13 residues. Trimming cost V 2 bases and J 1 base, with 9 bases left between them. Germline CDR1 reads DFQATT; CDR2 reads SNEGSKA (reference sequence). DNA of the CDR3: TGCAGTGCTAGAAAGGACAGTTCCTACGAGCAGTACTTC. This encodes CSARKDSSYEQYF.

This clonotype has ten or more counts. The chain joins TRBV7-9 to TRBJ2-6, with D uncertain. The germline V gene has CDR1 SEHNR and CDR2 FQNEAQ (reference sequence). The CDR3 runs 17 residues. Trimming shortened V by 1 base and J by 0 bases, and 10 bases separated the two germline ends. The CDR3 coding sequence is TGTGCCAGCAGCTTAGGCAGGCTACTCTCTGGGGCCAACGTCCTGACTTTC. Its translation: CASSLGRLLSGANVLTF.

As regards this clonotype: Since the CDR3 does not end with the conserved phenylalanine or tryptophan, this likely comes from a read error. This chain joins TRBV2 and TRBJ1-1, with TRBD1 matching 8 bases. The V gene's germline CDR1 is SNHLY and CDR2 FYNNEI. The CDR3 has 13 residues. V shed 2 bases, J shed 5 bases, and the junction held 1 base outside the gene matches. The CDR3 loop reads CASSEQGATEAFL. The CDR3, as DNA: TGTGCCAGCAGTGAACAGGGGGCGACTGAAGCTTTCCTT.

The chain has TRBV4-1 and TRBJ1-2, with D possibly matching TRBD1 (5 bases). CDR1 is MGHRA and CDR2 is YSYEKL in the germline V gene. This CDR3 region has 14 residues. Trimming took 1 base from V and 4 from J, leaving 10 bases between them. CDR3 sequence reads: CASSQGQLPYGYTF. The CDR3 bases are TGCGCCAGCAGCCAAGGACAGCTCCCCTATGGCTACACCTTC.

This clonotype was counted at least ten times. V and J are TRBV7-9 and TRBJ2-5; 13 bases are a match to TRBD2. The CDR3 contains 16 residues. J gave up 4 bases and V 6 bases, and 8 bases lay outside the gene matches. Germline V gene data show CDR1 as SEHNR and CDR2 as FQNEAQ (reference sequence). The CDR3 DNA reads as TGTGCCAGCAGTCCTACTAGCGGGAGGGCCTCAGAGACCCAGTACTTC. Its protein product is CASSPTSGRASETQYF.

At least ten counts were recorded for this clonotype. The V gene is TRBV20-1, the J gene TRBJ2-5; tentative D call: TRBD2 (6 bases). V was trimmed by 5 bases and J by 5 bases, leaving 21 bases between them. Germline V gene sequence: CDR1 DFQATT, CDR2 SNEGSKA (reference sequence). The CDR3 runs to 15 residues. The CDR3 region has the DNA TGCAGTGCTCCAGTCCGTCGGGGGTACTCGGAGACCCAGTACTTC. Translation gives CSAPVRRGYSETQYF.

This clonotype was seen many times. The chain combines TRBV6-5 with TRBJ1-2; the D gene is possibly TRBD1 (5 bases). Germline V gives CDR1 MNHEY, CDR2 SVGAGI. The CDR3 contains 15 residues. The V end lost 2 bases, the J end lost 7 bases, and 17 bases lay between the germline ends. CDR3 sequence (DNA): TGTGCCAGCAGTTACCGACCGGGGCCTGGGATTGGCTACACCTTC. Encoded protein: CASSYRPGPGIGYTF.

The CDR3 DNA reads TGTGCCAGCAGCGGTTACGGCTCCTATAATTCACCCCTCCACTTT. This translates into CASSGYGSYNSPLHF. The gene calls are TRBV7-2 and TRBJ1-6, with unresolved D. In germline, CDR1 is SGHTA, CDR2 FQGNSA. The CDR3 consists of 15 residues. Deletions cut 5 bases from V and 0 bases from J, with 8 bases between.

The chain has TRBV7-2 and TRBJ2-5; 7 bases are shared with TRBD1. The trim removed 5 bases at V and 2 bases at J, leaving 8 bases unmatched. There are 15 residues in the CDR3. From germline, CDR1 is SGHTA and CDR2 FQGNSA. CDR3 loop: CASSQYGTVQETQYF. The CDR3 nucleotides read TGTGCCAGCAGCCAATATGGGACAGTACAAGAGACCCAGTACTTC. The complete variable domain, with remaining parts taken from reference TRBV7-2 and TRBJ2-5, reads GAGVSQSPSNKVTEKGKDVELRCDPISGHTALYWYRQSLGQGLEFLIYFQGNSAPDKSGLPSDRFSAERTGGSVSTLTIQRTQQEDSAVYLCASSQYGTVQETQYFGPGTRLLVL.